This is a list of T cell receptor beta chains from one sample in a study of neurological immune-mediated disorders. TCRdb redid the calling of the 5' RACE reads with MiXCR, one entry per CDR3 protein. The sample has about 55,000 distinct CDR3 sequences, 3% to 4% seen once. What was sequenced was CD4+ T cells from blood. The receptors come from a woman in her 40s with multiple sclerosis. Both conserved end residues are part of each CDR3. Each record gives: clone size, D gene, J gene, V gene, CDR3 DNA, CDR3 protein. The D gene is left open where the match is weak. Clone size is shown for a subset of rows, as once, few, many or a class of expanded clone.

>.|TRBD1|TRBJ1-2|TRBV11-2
TGTGCCAGCAGCTTAGTTATCCGGGACAGGGGGCGGATTGGCTACACCTTC
CASSLVIRDRGRIGYTF
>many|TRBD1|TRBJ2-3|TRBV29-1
TGCAGCGTTGAAGATTCCGGACAGGGGGCAGTGACAGATACGCAGTATTTT
CSVEDSGQGAVTDTQYF
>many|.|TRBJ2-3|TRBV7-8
TGTGCCAGCAGCTTAGAGGGGGGCTTCACAGATACGCAGTATTTT
CASSLEGGFTDTQYF
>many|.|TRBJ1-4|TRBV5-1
TGCGCCAGCAGCCCGAACTGGGGCGTCCATGGACTGTTTTTT
CASSPNWGVHGLFF
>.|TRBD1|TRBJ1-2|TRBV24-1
TGTGCCACCAGTGACTCCGGGACAGGGGGACTTTCGAATGGCTACACCTTC
CATSDSGTGGLSNGYTF
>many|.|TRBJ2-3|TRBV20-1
TGCAGTGCGCAGAAGGGCGGGCCCACAGATACGCAGTATTTT
CSAQKGGPTDTQYF
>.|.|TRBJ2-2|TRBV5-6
TGTGCCAGCCACAATGGGGCGTCTGGCAGATACGGGGAGCTGTTTTTT
CASHNGASGRYGELFF
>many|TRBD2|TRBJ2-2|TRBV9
TGTGCCAGCAGCGTCTTCGGGGGGGCGAACACCGGGGAGCTGTTTTTT
CASSVFGGANTGELFF
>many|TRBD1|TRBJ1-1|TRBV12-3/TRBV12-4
TGTGCCAGCAGTCTCCAGGGGGGGCAGAACACTGAAGCTTTCTTT
CASSLQGGQNTEAFF
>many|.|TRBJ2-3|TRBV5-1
TGCGCCAGCAGCTTAGGGCTGCCAGATACGCAGTATTTT
CASSLGLPDTQYF
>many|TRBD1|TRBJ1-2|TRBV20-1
TGCAGTGCTAGAGTACAGGGGGCTGGAAACTATGGCTACACCTTC
CSARVQGAGNYGYTF
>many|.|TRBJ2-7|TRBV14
TGTGCCAGCAGCTCTCTAGAGACTATTTTCGGCGAGCAGTACTTC
CASSSLETIFGEQYF
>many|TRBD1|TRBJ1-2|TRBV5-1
TGCGCCAGCAGCTTGTTCTTTGGGGGGACAGGAAGGGCCTATGGCTACACCTTC
CASSLFFGGTGRAYGYTF
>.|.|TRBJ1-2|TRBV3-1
TGTGCCAGCAGCCCATTCCTAAACTATGGCTACACCTTC
CASSPFLNYGYTF
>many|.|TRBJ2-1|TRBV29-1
TGCAGCGCCCCCCCACAGGGTAGCTACAATGAGCAGTTCTTC
CSAPPQGSYNEQFF
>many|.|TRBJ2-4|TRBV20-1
TGCAGTGCTCCAGGAGGGGACGGAAACATTCAGTACTTC
CSAPGGDGNIQYF
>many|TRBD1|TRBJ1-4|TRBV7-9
TGTGCCAGCAGCGCCCGGACAGGGATGCTGTTTTTT
CASSARTGMLFF
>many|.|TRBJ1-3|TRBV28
TGTGCCAGCAGCCTGAACAGGGTTTGGTTAAACACCATATATTTT
CASSLNRVWLNTIYF
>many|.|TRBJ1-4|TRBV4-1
TGCGCCAGCAGCCAAGAGACCGGGGTCGCGGAAAAACTGTTTTTT
CASSQETGVAEKLFF
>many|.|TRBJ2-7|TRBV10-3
TGTGCCATCAGTGACCCCAATGGAAGCTACGAGCAGTACTTC
CAISDPNGSYEQYF
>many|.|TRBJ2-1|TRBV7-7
TGTGCCAGCAGCTCTATCGGGCGTGCGGGGGAGCAGTTCTTC
CASSSIGRAGEQFF
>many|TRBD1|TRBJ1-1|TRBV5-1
TGCGCCAGCAGCTTGGGGATCGGGACAGGGGTAGCTTTCTTT
CASSLGIGTGVAFF
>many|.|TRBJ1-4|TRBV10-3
TGTGCCATCAGTGAAAGAGGCGGCACGGCGGAGGAAAAACTGTTTTTT
CAISERGGTAEEKLFF
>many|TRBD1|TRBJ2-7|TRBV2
TGTGCCAGCAGAGACAGGGCGAAGGAGCAGTACTTC
CASRDRAKEQYF
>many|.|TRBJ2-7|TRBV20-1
TGCAGTGCTAGAGGACAGGCCACTACGGGGCAGTACTTC
CSARGQATTGQYF
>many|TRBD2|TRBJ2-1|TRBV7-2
TGTGCCAGCAGCTCATTAGCGGGGGCATTCAATGAGCAGTTCTTC
CASSSLAGAFNEQFF
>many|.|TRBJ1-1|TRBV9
TGTGCCAGCAGCGAGTCACTAACTTCGAACACTGAAGCTTTCTTT
CASSESLTSNTEAFF
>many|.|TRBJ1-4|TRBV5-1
TGCGCCAGCAGACAGGGAATAACGTCTAATGAAAAACTGTTTTTT
CASRQGITSNEKLFF
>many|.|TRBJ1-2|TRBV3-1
TGTGCCAGCAGCCAAAGGCCGCCGGAGGGCTACACCTTC
CASSQRPPEGYTF
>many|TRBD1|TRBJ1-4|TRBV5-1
TGCGCCAGCAGCTTGGGACAGGGATTTGAAAAACTGTTTTTT
CASSLGQGFEKLFF
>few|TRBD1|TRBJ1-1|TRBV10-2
TGCGCCAGCAGTACGGGACAGTCAGGACGGGCTGAAGCTTTCTTT
CASSTGQSGRAEAFF
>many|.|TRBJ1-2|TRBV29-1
TGCAGCGTTGAAAGTGGCTACACCTTC
CSVESGYTF
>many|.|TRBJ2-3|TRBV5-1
TGCGCCAGCAGCCCCCAAGGGCCAGATACGCAGTATTTT
CASSPQGPDTQYF
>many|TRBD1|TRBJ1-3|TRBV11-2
TGTGCCAGCAGCTCAGAGTACAGGGGCTCTGGAAACACCATATATTTT
CASSSEYRGSGNTIYF
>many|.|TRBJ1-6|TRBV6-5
TGTGCCAGCAGTGGACAGTATAATTCACCCCTCCACTTT
CASSGQYNSPLHF
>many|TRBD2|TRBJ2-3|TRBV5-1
TGCGCCAGCAGCTTACTAGCGGGGGGAACAGATACGCAGTATTTT
CASSLLAGGTDTQYF
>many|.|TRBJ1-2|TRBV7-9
TGTGCCAGCACCGTCCTAAACGGGTTGGGGGGCTACACCTTC
CASTVLNGLGGYTF
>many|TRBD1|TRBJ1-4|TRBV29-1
TGCAGCGTCACAGGGGTAACTAATGAAAAACTGTTTTTT
CSVTGVTNEKLFF
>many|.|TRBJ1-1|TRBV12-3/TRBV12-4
TGTGCCAGCAGTTTACAAGGACGCACTGAAGCTTTCTTT
CASSLQGRTEAFF
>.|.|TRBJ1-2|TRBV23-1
TGCGCCAGCAGTCAATCGGGGATCGGGGAAAGCTATGGCTACACCTTC
CASSQSGIGESYGYTF
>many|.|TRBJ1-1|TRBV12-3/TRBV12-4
TGTGCCAGCAGCCGAACAGGGAACACTGAAGCTTTCTTT
CASSRTGNTEAFF
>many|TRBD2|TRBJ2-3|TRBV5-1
TGCGCCAGCAAGGGACTAGCGGGGGCCTCCACAGATACGCAGTATTTT
CASKGLAGASTDTQYF
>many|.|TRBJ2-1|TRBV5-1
TGCGCCAGCAGCTTGGAGGTAGCCTATAATGAGCAGTTCTTC
CASSLEVAYNEQFF
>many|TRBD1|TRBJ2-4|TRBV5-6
TGTGCCAGCAGCACGAGGACAGGGGGAAACATTCAGTACTTC
CASSTRTGGNIQYF
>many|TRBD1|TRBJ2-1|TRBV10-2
TGCGCCAGCCGCACCCTTCTTGGGACAGGGTTGAACAATGAGCAGTTCTTC
CASRTLLGTGLNNEQFF
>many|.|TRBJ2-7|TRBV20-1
TGCAGTGCTAGTCAGGCGGGGGCATCCTACGAGCAGTACTTC
CSASQAGASYEQYF
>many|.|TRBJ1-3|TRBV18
TGTGCCAGCTCACCACAGATACCCGGGAGAAACACCATATATTTT
CASSPQIPGRNTIYF
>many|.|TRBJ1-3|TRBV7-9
TGTGCCAGCAGCTTACGGGCGTTCTCTGGAAACACCATATATTTT
CASSLRAFSGNTIYF
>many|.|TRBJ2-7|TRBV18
TGTGCCAGCTCACCACCGGGACTGGCCTACGAGCAGTACTTC
CASSPPGLAYEQYF
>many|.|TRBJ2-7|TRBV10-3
TGTGCCATCGGCGGTTGGGGAGCCGACTACGAGCAGTACTTC
CAIGGWGADYEQYF
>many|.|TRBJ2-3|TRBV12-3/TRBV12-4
TGTGCCAGCAGCCTGACTGGACTCACAGATACGCAGTATTTT
CASSLTGLTDTQYF
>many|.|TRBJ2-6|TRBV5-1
TGCGCCAGCAGCCGCGACAGGAGCTCTGGGGCCAACGTCCTGACTTTC
CASSRDRSSGANVLTF
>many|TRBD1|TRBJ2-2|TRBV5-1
TGCGCCAGCAGCTTGGATCCCTCGACAGGGTCCGGGGAGCTGTTTTTT
CASSLDPSTGSGELFF
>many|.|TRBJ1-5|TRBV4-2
TGTGCCAGCAGCCAATATCAGGGTGGGAGCAATCAGCCCCAGCATTTT
CASSQYQGGSNQPQHF